The 3 T cell receptor beta chains below all came from one sample that was sequenced in a study of control samples from healthy donors and cancer patients. Libraries were prepared by immunoSEQ multiplex PCR; TCRdb keeps only in-frame clonotypes and omits some of them. The profile shows approximately 50,000 clones, roughly 87% of them singletons. Sequencing was performed on PBMCs. These receptors all stem from a man aged 60 to 69 with head and neck cancer.

The chain joins TRBV10-2 to TRBJ1-6; D is perhaps TRBD1 (5 bases). The germline CDR1 and CDR2 sequences are WSHSY and SAAADI. The CDR3 has 14 residues. V was trimmed by 6 bases and J by 7 bases, leaving 13 bases between them. DNA of the CDR3: TGCGCCAGCAGGTTACAGGACCGGAATTCACCCCTCCACTTT. Translated: CASRLQDRNSPLHF.

The chain is built from TRBV7-9 and TRBJ2-1; TRBD1 or TRBD2 may be the D gene (5 bases each). Trimming pared 1 base from V and 8 bases from J, leaving 15 bases between. CDR1 and CDR2 from the germline V gene are SEHNR and FQNEAQ (reference sequence). The CDR3 runs 15 residues. CDR3 coding DNA: TGTGCCAGCAGCTTAGAGGGACGGTTTATCGATGAGCAGTTCTTC. Translated: CASSLEGRFIDEQFF.

V and J are TRBV3-1 (or the pseudogene TRBV3-2) and TRBJ1-2; unclear D gene. This CDR3 is 15 amino acids long. Germline values: CDR1 LGHDT, CDR2 YNNKEL (reference sequence). V lost 0 bases, J lost 8 bases, and 16 bases lay in between. CDR3 in amino acids: CASSQDQERERGYTF. The CDR3 coding sequence is TGTGCCAGCAGCCAAGATCAAGAAAGGGAAAGGGGCTACACCTTC.